The 30 T cell receptor beta chains reported below all come from one sample, sequenced in a study of T-cell reconstitution after alpha-beta-depleted transplantation in children. Unique molecular identifiers were built into the TCRbeta library. TCRdb reprocessed the PCR reads with MiXCR, giving one entry per CDR3 protein. The sample has about 980,000 distinct CDR3 sequences, roughly 31% seen once. The material sequenced was PBMCs, mostly from graft donor cells, taken 360 days after TCRalphabeta/CD19-depleted stem cell transplant. Every receptor here comes from a boy under three years old who had a stem cell transplant for SCID, so the T cells may come from the graft donor.

The V gene is TRBV19, the J gene TRBJ1-1; D not certain. The CDR3 sequence is 12 residues long. V lost 5 bases to trimming and J lost 10 bases, with 14 bases between them. CDR1 and CDR2 from the germline V gene are LNHDA and SQIVND (reference sequence). The CDR3 reads CASSSPPTRAFF. Here the CDR3 DNA reads TGTGCCAGTAGTTCGCCGCCTACGCGAGCTTTCTTT.

This clonotype was seen more than once but under ten times. The rearrangement uses TRBV20-1 and TRBJ2-7; 12 bases line up with TRBD2. Germline V gene lookup returns CDR1 DFQATT and CDR2 SNEGSKA (reference sequence). The CDR3 length is 15 residues. Unmatched junction bases numbered 9, after V lost 6 bases and J lost 3 bases. In nucleotides, the CDR3 is TGCAGTGCCCACTCGACTAGCGGGGGTTTCTACGAGCAGTACTTC. Encoded protein: CSAHSTSGGFYEQYF.

CDR3 sequence (DNA): TGCAGTGCTAGGGGATCAAGCGATCAGCCCCAGCATTTT. Its protein is CSARGSSDQPQHF. The chain couples TRBV20-1 to TRBJ1-5; no firm D call. V dropped 3 bases and J dropped 5 bases, with 11 bases sitting between them. The CDR3 is made up of 13 amino acids. Germline V CDR1 and CDR2: DFQATT, SNEGSKA (reference sequence).

The rearrangement joins TRBV6-2 or TRBV6-3 to TRBJ2-2, with 11 bases aligning to TRBD1. CDR3 size: 22 residues. V shed 6 bases and J 7 bases; nucleotides not matched to a gene: 28. Germline CDR1 is MNHEY and CDR2 is SVGEGT. CDR3 in DNA: TGTGCCAGCAGACAGAGTGGAATCCGGGACAGGGGGTGGCGTGACCGAATCGGGGAGCTGTTTTTT. Amino acid sequence: CASRQSGIRDRGWRDRIGELFF.

J is TRBJ2-7 and V is TRBV12-3 or TRBV12-4; 10 nucleotides line up with TRBD1. This CDR3 is 16 amino acids long. V shed 0 bases and J 2 bases; nucleotides not matched to a gene: 4. The DNA for the CDR3 is TGTGCCAGCAGTTTAGCTTCGACAGGGGGCCCCTACGAGCAGTACTTC. Translated: CASSLASTGGPYEQYF.

V gene TRBV7-8 combines with J gene TRBJ2-4; TRBD1 aligns across 7 bases. Trimming took 2 bases from V and 0 from J; bases not matched to a gene: 4. The CDR3 has 16 residues. The germline CDR1 and CDR2 sequences are SGHVS and FQNEAQ. The CDR3 DNA sequence: TGTGCCAGCAGCTTAACAGGGGCGCTAGCCAAAAACATTCAGTACTTC. Amino acid sequence: CASSLTGALAKNIQYF. Drawing the rest from reference TRBV7-8 and TRBJ2-4, the complete variable domain is GAGVSQSPRYKVAKRGQDVALRCDPISGHVSLFWYQQALGQGPEFLTYFQNEAQLDKSGLPSDRFFAERPEGSVSTLKIQRTQQEDSAVYLCASSLTGALAKNIQYFGAGTRLSVL.

The chain joins TRBV5-5 to TRBJ2-7; D uncertain. Trimming took 2 bases from V and 6 from J, leaving 9 bases between them. Germline V CDR1 and CDR2: SGHKS, YYEKEE (reference sequence). The CDR3 is made up of 12 amino acids. The CDR3 sequence is CASSLSDLEQYF. The DNA of the CDR3 is TGTGCCAGCAGCTTATCGGATCTCGAGCAGTACTTC.

The chain employs TRBV6-1 and TRBJ2-2, with D perhaps matching TRBD2 (6 bases). Germline values: CDR1 MNHNS, CDR2 SASEGT. The CDR3 is 16 residues long. With 3 bases removed from V and 3 bases from J, the gap between germline ends came to 14 bases. CDR3 residues: CASSDQLATHTGELFF. The CDR3 DNA is TGTGCCAGCAGTGATCAGCTAGCGACGCACACCGGGGAGCTGTTTTTT.

This clonotype was found many times. This chain links TRBV14 with TRBJ1-1, with D possibly matching TRBD1 (5 bases). The germline V and J ends were trimmed by 0 bases and 6 bases, with 8 bases remaining between them. Germline V gene data show CDR1 as SGHDN and CDR2 as FVKESK. This CDR3 region has 13 residues. CDR3 loop: CASSQETRAEAFF. In DNA, the CDR3 is TGTGCCAGCAGCCAAGAAACCAGGGCTGAAGCTTTCTTT.

This clonotype has more than one count but fewer than ten. This chain uses TRBV7-6 with TRBJ2-3; possibly TRBD1 for D (6 bases). Germline-derived CDR1 and CDR2 are SGHVS and FNYEAQ. The CDR3 spans 14 residues. V dropped 6 bases and J dropped 2 bases, with 12 bases sitting between them. This chain's CDR3 is CASRTGPSTDTQYF. The CDR3 DNA reads as TGTGCCAGCAGAACAGGGCCTTCCACAGATACGCAGTATTTT.

The J gene is TRBJ2-3, the V gene TRBV28; 8 nucleotides agree with TRBD2. CDR1 is MDHEN and CDR2 is SYDVKM in the germline V gene. The ends lost 9 bases at V and 2 bases at J; junction bases unmatched: 4. The CDR3 is made up of 13 amino acids. CDR3: CASERGSTDTQYF. The CDR3 DNA sequence: TGTGCCAGTGAGCGGGGGTCCACAGATACGCAGTATTTT.

The V call is TRBV5-1, the J call TRBJ1-6; D uncertain. Between the trimmed V and J ends, which lost 0 bases and 7 bases, there was a span of 11 bases. Germline CDR1 is SGHRS and CDR2 is YFSETQ. This CDR3 contains 15 residues. As DNA, the CDR3 is TGCGCCAGCAGCTTGGATTGGCAGAGGAATTCACCCCTCCACTTT. Its protein product is CASSLDWQRNSPLHF.

The V call is TRBV6-1, the J call TRBJ2-1; 9 nucleotides agree with TRBD1. CDR1 is MNHNS, CDR2 SASEGT, per germline. J was trimmed by 8 bases and V by 6 bases; bases with no gene match: 23. The CDR3 contains 19 residues. The CDR3 nucleotides are TGTGCCAGCAGCATTAAGGGGGGACTCTCGGGACAGGGAATCTATGAGCAGTTCTTC. Translated: CASSIKGGLSGQGIYEQFF.

The rearrangement uses TRBV30 and TRBJ2-1; D not resolved. The CDR3 spans 11 residues. V dropped 1 base and J dropped 7 bases, with 5 bases sitting between them. Per germline, CDR1 GTSNPN and CDR2 SVGIG (reference sequence). In DNA form, the CDR3 reads TGTGCCTGGAGTGGAGTGAATGAGCAGTTCTTC. It codes for CAWSGVNEQFF.

The V and J genes are TRBV12-3 or TRBV12-4 and TRBJ2-5; TRBD1 matches 7 bases. The ends lost 1 base at V and 5 bases at J; junction bases unmatched: 1. The CDR3 consists of 13 residues. The CDR3 spells CASSLEQGETQYF. In nucleotides, the CDR3 is TGTGCCAGCAGTTTAGAACAGGGGGAGACCCAGTACTTC.

The CDR3 sequence is CASSFLGSPLHF. CDR3 coding DNA: TGTGCCAGCAGCTTCCTAGGTTCACCCCTCCACTTT. The gene calls are TRBV5-6 and TRBJ1-6; D not certain. This CDR3 has 12 amino acids. CDR1 and CDR2 (germline): SGHDT, YYEEEE. Trimming cost V 2 bases and J 9 bases, with 6 bases left between them. Combining the CDR3 with reference TRBV5-6 and TRBJ1-6 gives the whole variable domain DAGVTQSPTHLIKTRGQQVTLRCSPKSGHDTVSWYQQALGQGPQFIFQYYEEEERQRGNFPDRFSGHQFPNYSSELNVNALLLGDSALYLCASSFLGSPLHFGNGTRLTVT.

A few counts support this clonotype. The V call is TRBV5-1, the J call TRBJ1-2, with TRBD1 matching over 11 bases. V dropped 2 bases and J dropped 2; count of bases not matched to a gene: 2. Germline V CDR1 and CDR2: SGHRS, YFSETQ. The CDR3 runs 15 residues. The CDR3 region has the DNA TGCGCCAGCAGCTTTTGGGACAGGGGGAACTATGGCTACACCTTC. As protein: CASSFWDRGNYGYTF.

This clonotype was counted a single time. The J gene is TRBJ2-5, the V gene TRBV4-2; D unresolved. CDR1 is LGHNA and CDR2 is YNFKEQ in the germline V gene. V lost 2 bases and J lost 3, with 16 bases in between. The CDR3 has 16 amino acids. CDR3 region: CASSQRLGYGEETQYF. The CDR3, as DNA: TGTGCCAGCAGCCAACGGTTGGGGTATGGGGAAGAGACCCAGTACTTC.

This clonotype turned up a few times. The CDR3 DNA reads TGTGCCAGCAGCTTAGGATCCCCCCCCTCCTACTACGAGCAGTACTTC. It yields the protein CASSLGSPPSYYEQYF. The rearrangement joins TRBV7-6 to TRBJ2-7; D not resolved. Trimming shortened V by 1 base and J by 3 bases, and 16 bases separated the two germline ends. The CDR3 loop spans 16 amino acids. Germline V gives CDR1 SGHVS, CDR2 FNYEAQ.

The rearrangement links TRBV4-1 to TRBJ1-2, with D maybe TRBD1 (6 bases). Germline CDR1 MGHRA, CDR2 YSYEKL. V was trimmed by 3 bases and J by 3 bases, leaving 17 bases between them. The CDR3 length is 16 residues. The CDR3 sequence is CASSQGYDRRYYGYTF. CDR3 coding DNA: TGCGCCAGCAGCCAGGGATACGACAGGCGCTACTATGGCTACACCTTC.

V usage is TRBV5-1 and J usage is TRBJ1-2, with 9 bases lining up with TRBD1. This CDR3 is 14 amino acids long. The germline V gene has CDR1 SGHRS and CDR2 YFSETQ. V lost 1 base and J lost 5; bases outside the gene matches: 3. As DNA, the CDR3 is TGCGCCAGCAGCTTGAGAGGACAGGGGTATGGCTACACCTTC. It specifies CASSLRGQGYGYTF.

The sample holds many counts of this clonotype. V is TRBV11-3 and J is TRBJ2-2; D is uncertain. The length of the CDR3 is 13 residues. V lost 1 base to trimming and J lost 7 bases, with 7 bases between them. Germline assignment: CDR1 SGHNT and CDR2 YENEEA. This CDR3 reads CASSLGVLGELFF. CDR3 nucleotides: TGTGCCAGCAGCTTAGGGGTTCTCGGGGAGCTGTTTTTT.

This clonotype was seen more than once but under ten times. The chain is built from TRBV5-1 and TRBJ2-5; a possible D gene is TRBD1 (6 bases). Germline V lookup: CDR1 SGHRS, CDR2 YFSETQ. CDR3 length: 13 amino acids. V lost 7 bases and J 5 bases, leaving 15 bases between the germline ends. CDR3 DNA: TGCGCCAGCCGCCTTCAGGGGAAGGAGACCCAGTACTTC. Its translation: CASRLQGKETQYF. Combining the CDR3 with reference TRBV5-1 and TRBJ2-5 gives the whole variable domain KAGVTQTPRYLIKTRGQQVTLSCSPISGHRSVSWYQQTPGQGLQFLFEYFSETQRNKGNFPGRFSGRQFSNSRSEMNVSTLELGDSALYLCASRLQGKETQYFGPGTRLLVL.

The chain combines TRBV20-1 with TRBJ2-7, with TRBD1 matching 11 bases. The V segment lost 4 bases and the J segment 8 bases; nucleotides outside the gene matches: 7. Germline values: CDR1 DFQATT, CDR2 SNEGSKA (reference sequence). The CDR3 has 13 amino acids. CDR3 coding DNA: TGCAGTGCTACCGAGGACAGGGGGCGAAAGCAGTACTTC. It encodes CSATEDRGRKQYF.

This chain joins TRBV12-3 or TRBV12-4 and TRBJ2-5; D may be TRBD2 (6 bases). The V gene lost 5 bases and the J gene lost 4 bases, with 17 bases spanning the gap. This CDR3 spans 15 amino acids. The CDR3, as DNA: TGTGCCAGCAGTCGCGACGGGGGAAGGAGAGAGACCCAGTACTTC. It is translated as CASSRDGGRRETQYF.

In its sample, this clonotype was seen a few times. The genes are TRBV21-1 and TRBJ2-1; the D call in the table, TRBD2, was not verified against the DNA. TRBV21-1 constitutes a pseudogene. This CDR3 spans 18 amino acids. The CDR3 DNA is TGTGCCAGCAGCACCAGAGGGCGGGGGGACCCTTCCTACAATGAGCAGTTCTTC. Translating gives CASSTRGRGDPSYNEQFF.

This clonotype was observed a handful of times. This chain links TRBV7-9 with TRBJ2-3; D is undetermined. Germline values: CDR1 SEHNR, CDR2 FQNEAQ (reference sequence). There are 14 residues in the CDR3. V lost 5 bases and J 6 bases, leaving 15 bases between the germline ends. Written as DNA, the CDR3 is TGTGCCAGCAGCCCCACCTATCGTTTGGATACGCAGTATTTT. As protein: CASSPTYRLDTQYF.

This sequence joins TRBV5-1 and TRBJ2-1, with 9 bases lining up with TRBD2. J lost 7 bases, V lost 2 bases, and 10 bases had no gene match. This CDR3 spans 16 amino acids. Per the germline V gene, CDR1 is SGHRS and CDR2 is YFSETQ. CDR3 residues: CASSFVRALAGNEQFF. The DNA of the CDR3 is TGCGCCAGCAGCTTTGTTCGGGCGCTAGCGGGAAATGAGCAGTTCTTC.

This chain uses TRBV12-3 or TRBV12-4 with TRBJ2-3, with TRBD2 as a possible D gene (6 bases). The CDR3 has 16 amino acids. Trimming cost V 3 bases and J 8 bases, with 21 bases left between them. The CDR3 protein is CASSLLAGTPSGTQYF. The CDR3 DNA follows: TGTGCCAGCAGTTTGCTGGCGGGGACTCCCAGTGGTACGCAGTATTTT.

This clonotype was observed a few times. The V call is TRBV20-1, the J call TRBJ1-1; no reliable D call. This CDR3 has 14 amino acids. Trimming removed 3 bases from V and 4 bases from J, with 15 bases in between. Germline V CDR1 and CDR2: DFQATT, SNEGSKA (reference sequence). The CDR3 here is CSASVRATVTEAFF. The DNA for the CDR3 is TGCAGTGCTAGCGTACGGGCGACTGTCACTGAAGCTTTCTTT.